These T cell receptor beta chains were read from a single sample in a study of T cell responses to AZD1222 COVID-19 vaccine. Using immunoSEQ multiplex PCR, the repertoire was profiled, and TCRdb retains in-frame clones only, with some absent. The profile shows some 150,000 clones, over 85% of them singletons. The input for sequencing was peripheral blood, taken on day 0 of AZD1222 vaccination. These receptors originate from an adult in good health. CDR3s include the opening cysteine and the closing phenylalanine or tryptophan.

j_call v_call cdr3_aa
TRBJ1-1 TRBV2 CASRWTGNTEAFF
TRBJ1-1 TRBV5-1 CASSPAGGNTEAFF
TRBJ2-7 TRBV18 CASSPDRVSYEQYF
TRBJ1-4 TRBV19 CASSTRSAATNEKLFF
TRBJ1-5 TRBV27 CASSSRTNQPQHF
TRBJ2-3 TRBV3-1/TRBV3-2 CASSRRTSGGSTDTQYF
TRBJ1-1 TRBV6-5 CASSYSKGINTEAFF
TRBJ1-3 TRBV15 CATSREGRYSGNTIYF
TRBJ1-4 TRBV19 CASSIGQGSEKLFF
TRBJ2-3 TRBV20-1 CSASAGRTDTQYF
TRBJ2-1 TRBV18 CASSPPGQASYNEQFF
TRBJ1-2 TRBV19 CASTSLEGRAGYGYTF
TRBJ1-4 TRBV7-2 CASSSTGWGEKLFF
TRBJ1-2 TRBV15 CATSPRTEPYGYTF
TRBJ2-5 TRBV7-8 CASSSSGRQETQYF
TRBJ2-2 TRBV4-1 CASSRDPNTGELFF
TRBJ1-5 TRBV9 CASSPRGGYDQPQHF
TRBJ2-6 TRBV18 CASPFGSDSGANVLTF
TRBJ1-2 TRBV5-6 CASSSLGGGRNGYTF
TRBJ2-5 TRBV5-1 CASSLAPSWETQYF
TRBJ1-1 TRBV6-5 CASIQRGGAEAFF
TRBJ1-5 TRBV6-4 CAAGDGGNQPQHF
TRBJ2-6 TRBV5-1 CASSFTSPTASGANVLTF
TRBJ1-2 TRBV7-9 CASVEAGQTPYGYTF
TRBJ1-5 TRBV5-8 CASSLGGGGLSNQPQHF
TRBJ1-3 TRBV7-9 CASSLSSGRSGNTIYF
TRBJ2-7 TRBV24-1 CATSDSQTGTGRHEQYF
TRBJ2-2 TRBV6-5 CASSYSETFSTGELFF
TRBJ1-1 TRBV19 CASMTKGRGEAFF
TRBJ1-2 TRBV6-4 CASSDFPVGYGYTF
TRBJ1-2 TRBV4-1 CASSQDRETGGAYGYTF
TRBJ2-1 TRBV10-3 CASGLNNEQFF
TRBJ2-7 TRBV7-9 CASSPSRGAAYEQYF
TRBJ1-6 TRBV27 CASSYGSYNSPLHF
TRBJ2-7 TRBV7-6 CASSPLEGYEQYF
TRBJ1-2 TRBV6-5 CASSYSGYYGYTF
TRBJ2-1 TRBV4-1 CASSQDRGASEFF
TRBJ1-2 TRBV27 CASSSLRGSFKDGYTF
TRBJ2-3 TRBV4-2 CASSQQPLGSTTDTQYF
TRBJ2-7 TRBV20-1 CSASAGGPYEQYF
TRBJ1-1 TRBV28 CASSLPGEGTEAFF
TRBJ1-5 TRBV12-3/TRBV12-4 CASGAISNQPQHF
TRBJ1-2 TRBV18 CASSPADGSNYGYTF
TRBJ2-3 TRBV7-6 CASSTWGTSGRGGTQYF
TRBJ1-6 TRBV2 CASSDLGGRISPLHF
TRBJ2-3 TRBV4-1 CASSQDPVPGADTQYF
TRBJ2-5 TRBV5-4 CASSLPSLGGYETQYF
TRBJ1-1 TRBV13 CASSPIPERDAVNTEAFF
TRBJ1-1 TRBV5-1 CASSFQAGNTEAFF
TRBJ1-2 TRBV5-1 CASSLRGGRGYTF
TRBJ2-7 TRBV9 CASSVLEDPRSYEQYF
TRBJ2-7 TRBV2 CATTRNRNYEQYF
TRBJ1-5 TRBV10-3 CAISESTDNQPQHF
TRBJ1-6 TRBV4-1 CASSQGQPSISPLHF
TRBJ2-7 TRBV7-9 CASSLGTGYYEQYF
TRBJ1-6 TRBV19 CASSRGTGGDSPLHF
TRBJ1-2 TRBV2 CASSATTAANYGYTF
TRBJ2-2 TRBV5-1 CASRVAGTSTGELFF